This T cell receptor beta chain was captured in a study of blood T cell repertoires in COVID-19. About the research overall: The samples span acute and convalescent COVID-19 from the United States, Italy and Spain. PBMCs, B-cell-depleted T cells, or T cells were the source of the cDNA or gDNA that made up the material.

V gave up 4 bases and J gave up 5 bases, with 17 bases separating them. The V gene's germline CDR1 is LNHDA and CDR2 SQIVND (reference sequence). This CDR3 region has 15 residues. Per the original data handling: Estimation of nucleated cell counts was performed using reference gene primer amplification. The data were produced by immunoSEQ multiplex PCR, yet TCRdb's version contains in-frame clones alone and is incomplete. The V and J calls and clone size were taken over from that table, and D and trimming were inferred from the DNA. The sample contains about 180,000 clones, 70% to 90% of which appear only once.

The sequenced sample consisted of peripheral blood. This sequence joins TRBV19 and TRBJ2-5; maybe TRBD1 (6 bases). The TCR sequence derives from a woman of 80 years or more with acute or convalescent COVID-19. CDR3 in amino acids: CASSRSQGWGETQYF. DNA of the CDR3: TGTGCCAGTAGTAGGTCACAGGGCTGGGGGGAGACCCAGTACTTC.